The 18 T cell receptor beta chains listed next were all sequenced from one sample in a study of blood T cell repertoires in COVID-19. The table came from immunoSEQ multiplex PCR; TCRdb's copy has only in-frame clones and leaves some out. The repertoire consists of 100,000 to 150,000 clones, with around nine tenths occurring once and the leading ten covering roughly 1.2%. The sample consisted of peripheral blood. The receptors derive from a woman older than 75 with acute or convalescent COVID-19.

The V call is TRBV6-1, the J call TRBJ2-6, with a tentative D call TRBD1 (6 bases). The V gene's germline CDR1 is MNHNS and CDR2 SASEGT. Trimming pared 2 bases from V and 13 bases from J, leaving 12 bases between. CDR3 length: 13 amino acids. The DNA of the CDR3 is TGTGCCAGCAGTGAACCCACAGGGATAGTCCTGACTTTC. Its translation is CASSEPTGIVLTF.

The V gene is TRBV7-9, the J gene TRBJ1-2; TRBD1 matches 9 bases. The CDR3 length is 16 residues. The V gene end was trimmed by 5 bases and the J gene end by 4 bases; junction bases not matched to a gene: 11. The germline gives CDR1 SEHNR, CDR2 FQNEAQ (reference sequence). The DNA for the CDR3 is TGTGCCAGCAGCCTACTGGGGGACAGGGCCTCCTATGGCTACACCTTC. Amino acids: CASSLLGDRASYGYTF.

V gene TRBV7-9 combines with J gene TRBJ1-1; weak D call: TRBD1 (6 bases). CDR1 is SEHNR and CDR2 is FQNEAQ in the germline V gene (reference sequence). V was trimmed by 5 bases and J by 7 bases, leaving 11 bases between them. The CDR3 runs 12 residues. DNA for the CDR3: TGTGCCAGCAGCCTTAGAGGGGGTGAAGCTTTCTTT. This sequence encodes CASSLRGGEAFF.

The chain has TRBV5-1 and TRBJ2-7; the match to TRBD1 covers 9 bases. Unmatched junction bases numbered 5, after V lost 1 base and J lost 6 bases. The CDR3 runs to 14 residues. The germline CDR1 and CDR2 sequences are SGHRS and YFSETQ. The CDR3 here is CASSLTQGAAEQYF. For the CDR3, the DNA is TGCGCCAGCAGCTTGACACAGGGGGCGGCCGAGCAGTACTTC.

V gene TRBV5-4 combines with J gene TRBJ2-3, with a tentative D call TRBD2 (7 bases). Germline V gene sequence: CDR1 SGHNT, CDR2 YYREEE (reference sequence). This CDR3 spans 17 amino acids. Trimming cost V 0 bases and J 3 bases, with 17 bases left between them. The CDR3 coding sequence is TGTGCCAGCAGCTTGGATGCTATCGGGGGGCAGACAGATACGCAGTATTTT. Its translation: CASSLDAIGGQTDTQYF.

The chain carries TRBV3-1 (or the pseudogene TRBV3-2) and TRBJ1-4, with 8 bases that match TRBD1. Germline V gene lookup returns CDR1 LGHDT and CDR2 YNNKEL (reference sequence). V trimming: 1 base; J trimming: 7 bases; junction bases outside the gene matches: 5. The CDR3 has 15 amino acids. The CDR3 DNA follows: TGTGCCAGCAGCCAAGGACAGGGGAGAGGTGAAAAACTGTTTTTT. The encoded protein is CASSQGQGRGEKLFF.

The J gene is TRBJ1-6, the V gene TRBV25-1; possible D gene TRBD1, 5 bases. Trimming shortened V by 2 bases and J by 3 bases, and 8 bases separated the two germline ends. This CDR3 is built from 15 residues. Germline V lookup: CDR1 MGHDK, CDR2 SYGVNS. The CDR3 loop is CASSEGHIYNSPLHF. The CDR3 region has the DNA TGTGCCAGCAGTGAAGGACACATCTATAATTCACCCCTCCACTTT.

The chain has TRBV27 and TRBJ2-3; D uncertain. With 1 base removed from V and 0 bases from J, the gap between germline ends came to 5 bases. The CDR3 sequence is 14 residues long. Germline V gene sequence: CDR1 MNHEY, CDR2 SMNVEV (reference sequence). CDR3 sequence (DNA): TGTGCCAGCAGTTTATGGCAGAGCACAGATACGCAGTATTTT. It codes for CASSLWQSTDTQYF.

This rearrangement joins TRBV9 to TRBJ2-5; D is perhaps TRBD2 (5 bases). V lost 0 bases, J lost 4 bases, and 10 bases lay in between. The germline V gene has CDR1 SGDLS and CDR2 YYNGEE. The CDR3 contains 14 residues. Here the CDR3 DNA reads TGTGCCAGCAGCGTAGGAGGGTGGGGAGAGACCCAGTACTTC. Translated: CASSVGGWGETQYF.

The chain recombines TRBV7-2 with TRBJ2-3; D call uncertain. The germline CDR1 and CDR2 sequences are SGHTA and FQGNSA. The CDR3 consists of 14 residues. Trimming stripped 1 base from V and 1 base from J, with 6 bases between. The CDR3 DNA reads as TGTGCCAGCAGCTTAGGCGATGGCACAGATACGCAGTATTTT. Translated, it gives CASSLGDGTDTQYF.

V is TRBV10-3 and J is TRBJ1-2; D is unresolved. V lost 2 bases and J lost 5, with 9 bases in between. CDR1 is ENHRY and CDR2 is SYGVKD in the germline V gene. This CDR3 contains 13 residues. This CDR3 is CAISEVLEYGYTF. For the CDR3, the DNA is TGTGCCATCAGTGAGGTTTTGGAGTATGGCTACACCTTC.

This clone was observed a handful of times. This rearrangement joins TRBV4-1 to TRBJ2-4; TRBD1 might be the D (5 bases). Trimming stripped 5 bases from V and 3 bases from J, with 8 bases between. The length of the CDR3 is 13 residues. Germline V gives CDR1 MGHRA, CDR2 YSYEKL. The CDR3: CASSVTGKNIQYF. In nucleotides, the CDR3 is TGCGCCAGCAGCGTTACAGGCAAAAACATTCAGTACTTC.

The CDR3, as DNA: TGTGCCAGCCGACCGGGGGTAGGGAACACTGAAGCTTTCTTT. This sequence encodes CASRPGVGNTEAFF. The chain carries TRBV28 and TRBJ1-1; possibly TRBD1 for D (5 bases). CDR3 size: 14 residues. Germline V gene data show CDR1 as MDHEN and CDR2 as SYDVKM. Trimming took 8 bases from V and 1 from J, leaving 14 bases between them. The full variable domain, with the rest looked up from reference TRBV28 and TRBJ1-1, is DVKVTQSSRYLVKRTGEKVFLECVQDMDHENMFWYRQDPGLGLRLIYFSYDVKMKEKGDIPEGYSVSREKKERFSLILESASTNQTSMYLCASRPGVGNTEAFFGQGTRLTVV.

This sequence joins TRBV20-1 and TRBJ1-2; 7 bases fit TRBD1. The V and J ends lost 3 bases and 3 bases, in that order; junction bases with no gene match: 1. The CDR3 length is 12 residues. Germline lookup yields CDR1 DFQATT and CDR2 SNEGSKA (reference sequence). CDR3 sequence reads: CSASDRDYGYTF. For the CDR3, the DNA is TGCAGTGCTAGTGACAGGGACTATGGCTACACCTTC.

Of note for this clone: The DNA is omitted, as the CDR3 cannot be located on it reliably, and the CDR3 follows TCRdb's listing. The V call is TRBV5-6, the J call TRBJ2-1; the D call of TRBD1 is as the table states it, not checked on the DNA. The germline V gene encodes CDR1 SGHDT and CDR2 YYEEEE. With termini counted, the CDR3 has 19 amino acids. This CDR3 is CASSIFGTGTGARRSQGFF.

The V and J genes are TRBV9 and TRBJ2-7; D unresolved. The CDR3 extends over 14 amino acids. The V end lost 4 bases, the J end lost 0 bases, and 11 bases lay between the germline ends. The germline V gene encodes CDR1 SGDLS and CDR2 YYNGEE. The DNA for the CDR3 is TGTGCCAGCAGCTATAACACAGTCTCCTACGAGCAGTACTTC. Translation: CASSYNTVSYEQYF.

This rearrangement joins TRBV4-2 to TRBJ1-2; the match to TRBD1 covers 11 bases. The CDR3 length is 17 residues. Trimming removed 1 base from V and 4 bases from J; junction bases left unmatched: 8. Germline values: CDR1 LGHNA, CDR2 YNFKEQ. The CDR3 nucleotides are TGTGCCAGCAGCCAAGGGGATCGGACAGGGGGCTCCTATGGCTACACCTTC. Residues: CASSQGDRTGGSYGYTF.

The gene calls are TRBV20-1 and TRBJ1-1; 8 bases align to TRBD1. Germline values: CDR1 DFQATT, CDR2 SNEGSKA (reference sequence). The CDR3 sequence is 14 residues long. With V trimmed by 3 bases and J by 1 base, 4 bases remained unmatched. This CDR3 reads CSASGTGANTEAFF. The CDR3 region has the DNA TGCAGTGCTAGTGGGACAGGTGCGAACACTGAAGCTTTCTTT.